The 8 T cell receptor beta chains below were found in one sample sequenced in a study of blood T cell repertoires in COVID-19. Produced via immunoSEQ multiplex PCR; TCRdb's table is partial and in-frame only. This sample has around 180,000 clones, with under 80% found just once. The specimen sequenced was PBMCs or T cells enriched from blood (not recorded which). The receptor source for this set is a woman aged 50 to 60 with acute COVID-19.

The genes are TRBV5-6 and TRBJ1-5, with 7 bases fitting TRBD1. CDR3 size: 15 residues. V gave up 0 bases and J gave up 7 bases; unmatched junction bases: 7. Germline-derived CDR1 and CDR2 are SGHDT and YYEEEE. The CDR3 spells CASSLAGTASQPQHF. DNA of the CDR3: TGTGCCAGCAGCTTGGCGGGGACAGCTTCCCAGCCCCAGCATTTT. Filled out from reference TRBV5-6 and TRBJ1-5, the complete variable domain reads DAGVTQSPTHLIKTRGQQVTLRCSPKSGHDTVSWYQQALGQGPQFIFQYYEEEERQRGNFPDRFSGHQFPNYSSELNVNALLLGDSALYLCASSLAGTASQPQHFGDGTRLSIL.

This clone occurred a few times. The chain has TRBV5-6 and TRBJ2-5; D ambiguous. Looked up from germline, CDR1 is SGHDT and CDR2 is YYEEEE. V lost 4 bases, J lost 1 base, and 14 bases lay in between. This CDR3 is built from 15 residues. The CDR3 DNA sequence: TGTGCCAGCAGCAACCCCAGCCGGGTCCAAGAGACCCAGTACTTC. It is translated as CASSNPSRVQETQYF.

The V call is TRBV28, the J call TRBJ2-6; possibly TRBD1 for D (5 bases). Germline V lookup: CDR1 MDHEN, CDR2 SYDVKM. V lost 6 bases, J lost 18 bases, and 21 bases lay in between. This CDR3 has 13 amino acids. CDR3 DNA: TGTGCCAGCAGCTTTAAAAACGGACAATCCGCGACTTTC. This codes for CASSFKNGQSATF.

The genes are TRBV27 and TRBJ1-2, with 7 bases identical to TRBD1. Unmatched junction bases numbered 9, after V lost 6 bases and J lost 5 bases. This CDR3 comprises 14 residues. CDR1 and CDR2 (germline): MNHEY, SMNVEV (reference sequence). CDR3 coding DNA: TGTGCCAGCAGATACCGGGACAGACCTTATGGCTACACCTTC. It specifies CASRYRDRPYGYTF.

A few counts support this clone. This chain links TRBV6-1 with TRBJ2-1; possible D gene TRBD2, 9 bases. This CDR3 region has 20 residues. V lost 3 bases, J lost 3 bases, and 27 bases lay in between. CDR1 MNHNS and CDR2 SASEGT come from the germline V gene. Here the CDR3 reads CASSETWTGSSGGLYNEQFF. In DNA form, the CDR3 reads TGTGCCAGCAGTGAGACCTGGACAGGGAGTAGCGGGGGACTCTACAATGAGCAGTTCTTC.

The chain couples TRBV19 to TRBJ1-2; a possible D gene is TRBD1 (6 bases). The CDR3 extends over 12 amino acids. Germline V gene lookup returns CDR1 LNHDA and CDR2 SQIVND (reference sequence). The V end lost 10 bases, the J end lost 3 bases, and 12 bases lay between the germline ends. CDR3 nucleotides: TGTGCCACCAAGAGGGGGTACTATGGCTACACCTTC. Protein: CATKRGYYGYTF.

The chain recombines TRBV5-6 with TRBJ1-4; D gene uncertain. Per the germline V gene, CDR1 is SGHDT and CDR2 is YYEEEE. The V end was cut by 4 bases, the J end by 1 base, with 14 bases between. The CDR3 spans 16 residues. The CDR3 loop is CASSQSARRTNEKLFF. CDR3 bases: TGTGCCAGCAGCCAAAGCGCCCGACGAACTAATGAAAAACTGTTTTTT.

The chain has TRBV27 and TRBJ1-5; D ambiguous. Trimming took 0 bases from V and 2 from J, leaving 8 bases between them. Germline V lookup: CDR1 MNHEY, CDR2 SMNVEV (reference sequence). There are 15 residues in the CDR3. The CDR3 spells CASSLSVTRNQPQHF. The CDR3 nucleotides are TGTGCCAGCAGTTTATCCGTGACACGCAATCAGCCCCAGCATTTT.